This T cell receptor beta chain comes out of a study of vaccination and CD4 T cells after COVID-19 (dated by TCRdb to between 2021 and 2022). Regarding the complete study: The convalescent cohort comprised six males and four females, including two Hispanic individuals, seven Caucasians, two Asians and one multiracial person. Post-COVID blood samples were collected from convalescent patients a median of roughly 100 days after diagnosis, with a range of about 30 to 161 days. The time from the second vaccine dose to post-vaccine blood sampling had a median of roughly 79 days and ranged from roughly 12 to 250 days. As controls, cultures received a CEFX viral epitope pool (the positive control), an HIV-1 Nef peptide pool (the negative control), or no peptide at all. Memory CD4+ T cell crossreactivity between SARS-CoV-2 and common cold coronavirus spike proteins was assessed at the TCR clonotype level in an earlier paper using these donors. Culture stimuli were overlapping spike peptide pools from SARS-CoV-2 and from the common cold coronaviruses HCoV-NL63, HCoV-OC43 and HCoV-229E. The spike-specific CD4+ TCR repertoire was compared before and after mRNA vaccination in approximately 9 COVID-19 convalescent patients and several infection-naive healthy vaccine recipients. Participants received two doses of either the Pfizer-BioNTech BNT162b2 vaccine (n=8) or the Moderna mRNA-1273 vaccine (n=2). On the study overall, not on this receptor specifically: Of the vaccine-specific clones found in convalescent patients, nearly all (304 of 307) were mono-reactive for SARS-CoV-2 spike instead of being cross-reactive with common cold coronaviruses. In convalescent patients, a median 86.3% of post-vaccine SARS-CoV-2-reactive clones were detected only after vaccination, and vaccine-specific priming was suggested by this finding. The median count of SARS-CoV-2-reactive clonotypes went up from 20 to 25 after infection to some 38 after vaccination, although the change was not significant. The study included relatively few convalescent patients and did not analyze early timepoints after natural infection.

The method behind the library was PCR. At the Johns Hopkins FTIC core, DNA from the cultured CD4+ T cells underwent TCR sequencing with the Oncomine TCR Beta short-read assay. Genomic DNA was extracted from the cultured CD4+ T cells with the QIAamp micro DNA kit. Oncomine TCR Beta libraries from cultured CD4+ T cells were pooled with unique dual indexes and sequenced on an Illumina iSeq 100. The authors' analysis ran thus. Non-productive sequences were filtered out, and CDR3s that did not start with C, did not end with F or W, or were shorter than 7 amino acids were discarded. The MANAFEST web application was used to identify antigen-specific clonotypes by comparing peptide-stimulated wells against reference wells and other culture wells. An FDR below 0.05, an odds ratio above 5, and a productive frequency above 0.1% in at least two of three replicate wells were required for clones to be considered positive. Clonotypes that were significantly expanded in both SARS-CoV-2 spike wells and at least one common cold coronavirus spike condition were defined as cross-reactive. Similarity between CDR3 sequences was evaluated in R version 3.6.1 using Levenshtein distances (stringdist) and unrooted phylogenetic trees (ape). TCRdb took the public reads, trimmed them with fastp at Q25, ran MiXCR for clone calling and kept in-frame beta chains. Identical CDR3 proteins give one entry, which carries the most common genes and DNA. The V and J calls follow TCRdb's processing rather than the paper's. Present in this sample are under 10,000 distinct CDR3 sequences, over 30% of which were seen just once. Around an eighth of the sample is taken by the ten largest.

In regard to this clonotype: This clone's antigen is unknown. No base qualities exist here, and no much larger clone lies one base off it.

Explained via the paper, the treatment or condition label denotes: roughly 10-day PBMC culture with coronavirus spike peptide pools or control peptides (ViraFEST assay). CD4+ T cells from unexposed donors were collected before the COVID-19 pandemic (2011-2018). To expand antigen-specific T cells with peptide pools and then pick out the expanded clonotypes through TCR sequencing, the study relied on the ViraFEST assay. PBMCs were cultured at approximately 2 million per well in IMDM supplemented with approximately 5.4% human AB serum and around 9.5 IU/ml IL-2, with about 10 ug/ml peptide pools added. Half of the culture medium was replaced with fresh IL-2-containing medium on days 3 and 7. CD4+ T cells were isolated after about nine days of culture through negative selection using the EasySep CD4+ T cell isolation kit. As far as cell numbers permitted, CD4+ T cells from unexposed donors were tested for reactivity against SARS-CoV-2 S and N as well as four spike pools from common cold coronaviruses. PBMCs were separated from whole blood using Ficoll-Paque Plus gradient centrifugation and then either used fresh or cryopreserved at -140C. Each culture condition was generally run in triplicate wells. Leukapheresis product for the unexposed donors was purchased commercially.

The sequence was collected from a human donor in good health. The sample consisted of CD4+ T cells from blood, cultured in vitro.

The CDR3 sequence is CASSGTRDNSADEQFF. The nucleotide sequence reads as follows: TGTGCCAGCAGCGGCACCCGGGACAACAGTGCGGATGAGCAGTTCTTC. The sequence links TRBV7-2 to TRBJ2-1; a weak D assignment points to TRBD1 (6 bases agree). From the germline V gene, CDR1 is SGHTA and CDR2 is FQGNSA. Cut back by 5 bases and 8 bases, the V and J ends lie 22 bases apart. The CDR3 holds 16 amino acids from the cysteine to the phenylalanine. Left in the record is the CDR3 DNA by itself, 48 bases read in frame from the first base.